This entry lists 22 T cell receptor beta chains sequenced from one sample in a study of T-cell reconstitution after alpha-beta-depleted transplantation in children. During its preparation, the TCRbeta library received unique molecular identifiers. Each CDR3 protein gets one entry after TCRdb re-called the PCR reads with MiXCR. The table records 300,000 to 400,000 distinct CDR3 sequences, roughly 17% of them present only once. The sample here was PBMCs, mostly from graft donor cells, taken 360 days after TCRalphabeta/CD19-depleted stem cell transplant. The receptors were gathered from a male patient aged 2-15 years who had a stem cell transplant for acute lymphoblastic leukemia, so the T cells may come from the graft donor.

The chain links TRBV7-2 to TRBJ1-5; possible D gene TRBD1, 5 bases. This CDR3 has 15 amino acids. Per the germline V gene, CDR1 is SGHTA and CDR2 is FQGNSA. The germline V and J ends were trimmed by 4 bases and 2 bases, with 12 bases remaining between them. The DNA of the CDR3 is TGTGCCAGCAGCTATGCGGGCAGGGGCAATCAGCCCCAGCATTTT. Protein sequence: CASSYAGRGNQPQHF. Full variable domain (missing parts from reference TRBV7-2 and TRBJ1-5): GAGVSQSPSNKVTEKGKDVELRCDPISGHTALYWYRQSLGQGLEFLIYFQGNSAPDKSGLPSDRFSAERTGGSVSTLTIQRTQQEDSAVYLCASSYAGRGNQPQHFGDGTRLSIL.

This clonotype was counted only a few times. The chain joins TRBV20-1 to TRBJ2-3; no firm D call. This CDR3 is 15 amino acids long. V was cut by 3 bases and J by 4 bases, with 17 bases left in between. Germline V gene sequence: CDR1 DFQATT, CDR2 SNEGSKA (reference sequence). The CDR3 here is CSASFPTTSADTQYF. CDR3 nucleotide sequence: TGCAGTGCTAGCTTCCCCACAACCAGCGCAGATACGCAGTATTTT.

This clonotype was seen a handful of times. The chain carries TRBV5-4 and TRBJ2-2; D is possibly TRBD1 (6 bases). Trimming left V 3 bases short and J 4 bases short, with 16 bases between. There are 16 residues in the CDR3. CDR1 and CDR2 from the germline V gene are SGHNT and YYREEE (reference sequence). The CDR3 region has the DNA TGTGCCAGCAGCTCTCCGACAGGCCCTACCACCGGGGAGCTGTTTTTT. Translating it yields CASSSPTGPTTGELFF.

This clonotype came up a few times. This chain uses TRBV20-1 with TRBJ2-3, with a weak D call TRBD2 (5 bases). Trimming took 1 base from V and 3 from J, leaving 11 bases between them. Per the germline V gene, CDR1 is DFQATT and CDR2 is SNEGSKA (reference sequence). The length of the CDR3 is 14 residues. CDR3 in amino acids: CSARVGARTDTQYF. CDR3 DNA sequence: TGCAGTGCTAGAGTGGGAGCTAGGACAGATACGCAGTATTTT.

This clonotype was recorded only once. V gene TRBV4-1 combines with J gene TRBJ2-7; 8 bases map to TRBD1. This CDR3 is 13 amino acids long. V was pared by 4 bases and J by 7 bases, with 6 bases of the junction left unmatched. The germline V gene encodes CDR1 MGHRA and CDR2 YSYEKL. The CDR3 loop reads CASSPRQGREQYF. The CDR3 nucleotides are TGCGCCAGCAGCCCTCGACAGGGGCGTGAGCAGTACTTC.

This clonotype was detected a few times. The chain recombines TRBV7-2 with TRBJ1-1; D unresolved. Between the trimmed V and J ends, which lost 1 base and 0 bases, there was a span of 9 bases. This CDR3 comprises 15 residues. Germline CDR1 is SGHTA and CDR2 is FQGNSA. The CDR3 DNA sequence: TGTGCCAGCAGCTTAGGTACCCATATGAACACTGAAGCTTTCTTT. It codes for CASSLGTHMNTEAFF. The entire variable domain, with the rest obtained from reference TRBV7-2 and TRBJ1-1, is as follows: GAGVSQSPSNKVTEKGKDVELRCDPISGHTALYWYRQSLGQGLEFLIYFQGNSAPDKSGLPSDRFSAERTGGSVSTLTIQRTQQEDSAVYLCASSLGTHMNTEAFFGQGTRLTVV.

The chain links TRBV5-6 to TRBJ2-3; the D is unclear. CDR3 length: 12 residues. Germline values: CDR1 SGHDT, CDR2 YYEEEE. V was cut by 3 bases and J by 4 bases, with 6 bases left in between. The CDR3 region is CASSWSSDTQYF. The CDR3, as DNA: TGTGCCAGCAGCTGGAGCTCAGATACGCAGTATTTT. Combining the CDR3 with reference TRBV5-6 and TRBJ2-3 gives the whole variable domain DAGVTQSPTHLIKTRGQQVTLRCSPKSGHDTVSWYQQALGQGPQFIFQYYEEEERQRGNFPDRFSGHQFPNYSSELNVNALLLGDSALYLCASSWSSDTQYFGPGTRLTVL.

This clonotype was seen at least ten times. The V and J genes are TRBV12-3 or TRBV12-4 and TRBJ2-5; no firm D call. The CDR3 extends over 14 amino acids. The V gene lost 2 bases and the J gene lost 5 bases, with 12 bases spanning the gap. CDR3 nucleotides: TGTGCCAGCAGTTTAAGAGTGGGTGGGGAGACCCAGTACTTC. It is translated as CASSLRVGGETQYF.

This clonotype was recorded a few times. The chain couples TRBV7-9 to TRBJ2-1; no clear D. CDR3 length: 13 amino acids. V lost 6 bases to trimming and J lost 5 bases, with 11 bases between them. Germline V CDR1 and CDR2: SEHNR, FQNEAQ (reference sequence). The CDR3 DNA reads TGTGCCAGCAGTCCGCTAGTGAACAATGAGCAGTTCTTC. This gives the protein CASSPLVNNEQFF.

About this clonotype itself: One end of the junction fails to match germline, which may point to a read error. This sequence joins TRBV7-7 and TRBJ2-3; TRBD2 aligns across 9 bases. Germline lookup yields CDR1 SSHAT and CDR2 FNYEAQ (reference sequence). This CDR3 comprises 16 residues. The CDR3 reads CASSSSLAGGTDTQYF. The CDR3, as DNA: TGTGCTAGCAGCTCCTCCTTAGCGGGAGGCACAGATACGCAGTATTTT. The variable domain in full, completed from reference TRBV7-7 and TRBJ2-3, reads GAGVSQSPRYKVTKRGQDVTLRCDPISSHATLYWYQQALGQGPEFLTYFNYEAQPDKSGLPSDRFSAERPEGSISTLTIQRTEQRDSAMYRCASSSSLAGGTDTQYFGPGTRLTVL.

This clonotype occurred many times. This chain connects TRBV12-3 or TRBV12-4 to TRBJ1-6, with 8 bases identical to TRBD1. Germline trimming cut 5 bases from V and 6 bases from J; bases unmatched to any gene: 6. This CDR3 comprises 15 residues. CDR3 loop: CASSPDRGGNSPLHF. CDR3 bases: TGTGCCAGCAGTCCAGACAGGGGTGGTAATTCACCCCTCCACTTT.

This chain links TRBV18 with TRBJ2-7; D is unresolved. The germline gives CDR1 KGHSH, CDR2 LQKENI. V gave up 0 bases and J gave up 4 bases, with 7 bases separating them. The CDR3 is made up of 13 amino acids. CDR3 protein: CASSPPPGYEQYF. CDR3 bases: TGTGCCAGCTCACCACCTCCCGGTTACGAGCAGTACTTC.

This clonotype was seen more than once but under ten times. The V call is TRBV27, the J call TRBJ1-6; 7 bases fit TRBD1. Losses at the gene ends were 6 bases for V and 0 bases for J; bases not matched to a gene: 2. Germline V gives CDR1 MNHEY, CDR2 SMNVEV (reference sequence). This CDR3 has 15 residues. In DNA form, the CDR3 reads TGTGCCAGCAGCCGACAGGGCTCCTATAATTCACCCCTCCACTTT. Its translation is CASSRQGSYNSPLHF.

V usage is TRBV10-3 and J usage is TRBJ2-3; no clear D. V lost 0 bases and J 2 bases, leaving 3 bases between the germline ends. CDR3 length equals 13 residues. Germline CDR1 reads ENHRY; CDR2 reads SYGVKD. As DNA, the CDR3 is TGTGCCATCAGTGAGTCGCCCACAGATACGCAGTATTTT. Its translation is CAISESPTDTQYF.

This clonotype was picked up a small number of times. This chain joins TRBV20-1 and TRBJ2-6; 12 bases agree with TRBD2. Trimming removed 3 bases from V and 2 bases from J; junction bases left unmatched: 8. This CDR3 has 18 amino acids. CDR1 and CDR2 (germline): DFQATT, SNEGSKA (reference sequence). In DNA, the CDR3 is TGCAGTGCTAGTTCCCTAGCGGGAGGGCCCGCTGGGGCCAACGTCCTGACTTTC. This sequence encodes CSASSLAGGPAGANVLTF.

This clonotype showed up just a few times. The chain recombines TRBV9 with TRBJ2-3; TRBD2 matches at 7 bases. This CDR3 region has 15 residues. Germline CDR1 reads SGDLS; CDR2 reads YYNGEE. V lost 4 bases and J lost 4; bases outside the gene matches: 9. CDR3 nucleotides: TGTGCCAGCAGCCCCTCGGGGGGTGTGGCAGATACGCAGTATTTT. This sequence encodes CASSPSGGVADTQYF.

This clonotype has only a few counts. CDR3 DNA: TGCAGCGTCCTAGCGGGAGCGGGCGAGCAGTACTTC. Protein sequence: CSVLAGAGEQYF. The gene calls are TRBV29-1 and TRBJ2-7; TRBD2 matches 10 bases. Germline V lookup: CDR1 SQVTM, CDR2 ANQGSEA. With 6 bases clipped from V and 6 bases from J, the junction kept 5 bases outside the gene matches. The CDR3 length is 12 residues.

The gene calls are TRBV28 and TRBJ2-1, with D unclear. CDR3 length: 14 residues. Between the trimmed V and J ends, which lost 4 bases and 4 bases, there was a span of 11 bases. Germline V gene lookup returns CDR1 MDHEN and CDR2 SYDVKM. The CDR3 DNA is TGTGCCAGCAGTTGGCCAGACATATACAATGAGCAGTTCTTC. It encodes CASSWPDIYNEQFF.

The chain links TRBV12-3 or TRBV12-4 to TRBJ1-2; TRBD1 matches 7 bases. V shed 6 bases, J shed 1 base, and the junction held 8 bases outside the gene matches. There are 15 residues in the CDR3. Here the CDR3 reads CASSPDRRLNYGYTF. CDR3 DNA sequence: TGTGCCAGCAGCCCGGACAGGAGACTTAACTATGGCTACACCTTC.

The CDR3 sequence: CATSRDLPQAQETQYF. In DNA form, the CDR3 reads TGTGCCACCAGCAGAGATCTCCCACAGGCCCAAGAGACCCAGTACTTC. The V call is TRBV15, the J call TRBJ2-5; possible D gene TRBD1, 5 bases. V lost 0 bases, J lost 1 base, and 12 bases lay in between. Germline lookup yields CDR1 LNHNV and CDR2 YYDKDF (reference sequence). CDR3 length: 16 residues.

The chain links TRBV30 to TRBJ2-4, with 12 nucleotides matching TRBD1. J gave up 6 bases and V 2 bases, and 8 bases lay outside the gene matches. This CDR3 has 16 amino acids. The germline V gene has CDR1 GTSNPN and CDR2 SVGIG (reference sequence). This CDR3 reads CAWSTGTGGVGNIQYF. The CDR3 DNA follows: TGTGCCTGGAGTACCGGGACAGGGGGCGTTGGAAACATTCAGTACTTC.

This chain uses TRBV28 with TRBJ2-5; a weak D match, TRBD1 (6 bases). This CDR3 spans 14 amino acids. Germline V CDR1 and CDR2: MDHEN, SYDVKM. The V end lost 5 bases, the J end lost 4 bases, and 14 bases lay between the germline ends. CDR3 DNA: TGTGCCAGCAGTCCCAGGGGTCCCCGAGAGACCCAGTACTTC. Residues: CASSPRGPRETQYF.